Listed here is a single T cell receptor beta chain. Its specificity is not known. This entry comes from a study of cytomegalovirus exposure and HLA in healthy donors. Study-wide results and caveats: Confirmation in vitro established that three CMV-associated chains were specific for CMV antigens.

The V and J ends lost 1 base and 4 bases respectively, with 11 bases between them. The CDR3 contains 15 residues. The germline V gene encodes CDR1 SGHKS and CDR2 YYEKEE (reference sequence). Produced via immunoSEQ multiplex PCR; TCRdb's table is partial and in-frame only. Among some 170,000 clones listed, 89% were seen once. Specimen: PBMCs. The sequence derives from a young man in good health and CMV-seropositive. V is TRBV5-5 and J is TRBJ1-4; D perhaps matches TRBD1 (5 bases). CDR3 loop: CASSLSGENNEKLFF. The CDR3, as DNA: TGTGCCAGCAGCTTGTCGGGGGAGAATAATGAAAAACTGTTTTTT.